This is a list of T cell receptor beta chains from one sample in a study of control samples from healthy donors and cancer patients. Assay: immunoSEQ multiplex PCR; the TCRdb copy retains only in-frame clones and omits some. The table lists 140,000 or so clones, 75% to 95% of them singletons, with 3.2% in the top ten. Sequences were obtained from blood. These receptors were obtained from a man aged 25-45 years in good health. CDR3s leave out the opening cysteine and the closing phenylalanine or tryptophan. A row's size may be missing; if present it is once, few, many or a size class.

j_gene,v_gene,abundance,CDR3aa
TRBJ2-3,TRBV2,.,ASSDGSIPSTDTQY
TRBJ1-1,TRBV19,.,ASSIDRVTEAF
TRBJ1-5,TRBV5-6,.,ASSPVGDSNQPQH
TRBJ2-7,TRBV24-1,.,ATSHGGRSYEQY
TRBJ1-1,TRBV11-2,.,ASRLTGGTEAF
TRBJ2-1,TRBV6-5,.,ASSYSTSARNEQF
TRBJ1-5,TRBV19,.,ASSIGLAGGQPQH
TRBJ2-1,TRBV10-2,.,ASSPGGPNEQF
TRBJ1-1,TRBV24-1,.,ATSDGSRTEAF
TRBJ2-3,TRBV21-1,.,ASSNVWVKQY
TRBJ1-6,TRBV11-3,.,ASSFSRDSPLH
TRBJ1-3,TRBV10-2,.,ASSESGIWGGNTIY
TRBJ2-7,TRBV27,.,ASSQTGSGEQY
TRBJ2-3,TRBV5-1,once,ASSPTSGGASDTQY
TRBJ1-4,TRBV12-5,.,ASGLGDRPSIEKLF
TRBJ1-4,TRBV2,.,ASTEQGAGEKLF
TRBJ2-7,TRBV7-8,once,ASSFREGQRYEQY
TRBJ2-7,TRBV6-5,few,ASGERNEQY
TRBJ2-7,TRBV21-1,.,ASSKEGDEQY
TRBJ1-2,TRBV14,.,ASSQDYIPDVYGYT
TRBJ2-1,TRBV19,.,ASSNRAEGEQF
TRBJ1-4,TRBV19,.,ASSIGTESEKLF
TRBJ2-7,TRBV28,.,ASSPAGRGGREQY
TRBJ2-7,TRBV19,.,ASSIRRGGTEQY
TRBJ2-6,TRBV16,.,ASSQSSGYSSGANVLT
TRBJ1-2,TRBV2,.,ASRGDRGGYGYT
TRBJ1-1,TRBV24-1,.,ATSEGQSNTEAF
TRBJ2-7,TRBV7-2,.,ASSLAKGNEQY
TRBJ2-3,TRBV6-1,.,ASSEEALITSTDTQY
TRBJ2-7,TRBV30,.,AWSDFTVYEQY
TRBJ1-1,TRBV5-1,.,ASSLLENTEAF
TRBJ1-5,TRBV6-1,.,ASSAHRDRAFNQPQH